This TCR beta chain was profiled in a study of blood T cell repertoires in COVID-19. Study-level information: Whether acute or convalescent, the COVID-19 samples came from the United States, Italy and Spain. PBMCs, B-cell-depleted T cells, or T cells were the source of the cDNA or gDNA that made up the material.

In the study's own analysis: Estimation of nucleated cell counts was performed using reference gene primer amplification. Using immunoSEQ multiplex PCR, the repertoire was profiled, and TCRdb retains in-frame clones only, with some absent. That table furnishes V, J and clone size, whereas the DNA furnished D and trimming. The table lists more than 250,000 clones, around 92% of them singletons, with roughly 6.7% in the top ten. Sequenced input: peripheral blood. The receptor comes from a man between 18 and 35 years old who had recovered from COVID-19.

The CDR3 sequence: CASSPPNTPGTEAFF. CDR3 DNA: TGTGCCAGCTCACCCCCCAATACACCGGGCACTGAAGCTTTCTTT. This sequence joins TRBV18 and TRBJ1-1; no clear D. Germline V gene data show CDR1 as KGHSH and CDR2 as LQKENI. The V end was cut by 3 bases, the J end by 4 bases, with 15 bases between. This CDR3 has 15 residues.